This T cell receptor (beta chain) is from a study of blood T cell repertoires in COVID-19. Germline loops: CDR1 SGHRS, CDR2 YFSETQ. V lost 1 base, J lost 1 base, and 2 bases stayed unmatched. This CDR3 has 15 amino acids. How the authors handled the data: Reference gene primers were amplified, and this amplification served to estimate nucleated cell counts. Assay used: immunoSEQ multiplex PCR; TCRdb lists only in-frame clones, some missing. V and J calls plus clone size are reproduced from that table; the DNA served to infer D and trimming. The sample has 70,000 to 90,000 clones; roughly 85% are singletons. This clone has a single count.

This TCR came from a woman of 80 years or more with acute or convalescent COVID-19. The chain combines TRBV5-1 with TRBJ1-1; 9 bases fit TRBD1. Specimen: peripheral blood. The CDR3 DNA sequence: TGCGCCAGCAGCTTGCAGGGACAGGGGAACACTGAAGCTTTCTTT. Amino acid sequence: CASSLQGQGNTEAFF.